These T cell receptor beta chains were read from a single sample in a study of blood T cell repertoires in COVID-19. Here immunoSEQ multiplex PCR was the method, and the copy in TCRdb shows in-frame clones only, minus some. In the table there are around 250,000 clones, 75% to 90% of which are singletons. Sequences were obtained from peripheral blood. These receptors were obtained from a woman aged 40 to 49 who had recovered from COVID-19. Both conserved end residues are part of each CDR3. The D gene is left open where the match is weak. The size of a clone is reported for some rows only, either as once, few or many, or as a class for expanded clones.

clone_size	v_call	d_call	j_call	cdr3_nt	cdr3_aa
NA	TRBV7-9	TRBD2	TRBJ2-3	TGTGCCAGCAGCTCAATCACTAGCGGGGGCACAGATACGCAGTATTTT	CASSSITSGGTDTQYF
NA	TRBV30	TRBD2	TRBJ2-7	TGTGCCTGGAAGCGGGACTTAAGCTCCTACGAGCAGTACTTC	CAWKRDLSSYEQYF
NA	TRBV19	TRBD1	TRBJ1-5	TGTGCCAGTAGTCACGGGACAGGGCAGCCCCAGCATTTT	CASSHGTGQPQHF
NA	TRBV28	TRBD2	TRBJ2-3	TGTGCCAGCAGTGCCAGGGGTGGAGGGCTAGCGGGAGATACGCAGTATTTT	CASSARGGGLAGDTQYF
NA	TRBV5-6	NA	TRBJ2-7	TGTGCCAGCAGCCCGGTAGCGGCGGGGCTCGAGCAGTACTTC	CASSPVAAGLEQYF
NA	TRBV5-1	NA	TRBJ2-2	TGCGCCAGCAGGGACTCAGACACCGGGGAGCTGTTTTTT	CASRDSDTGELFF
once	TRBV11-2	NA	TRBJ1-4	TGTGCCAGCAGCCCGGCGACAGGCCCGTCTGGTGAACTGTTTTTT	CASSPATGPSGELFF
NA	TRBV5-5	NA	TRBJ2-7	TGTGCCAGCAGCTCGCTGGGGGGAAGTTCCTACGAGCAGTACTTC	CASSSLGGSSYEQYF
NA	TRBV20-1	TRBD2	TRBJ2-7	TGCAGTGCTAGTTTGCGGGAGCTTGGGTTCGAGCAGTACTTC	CSASLRELGFEQYF
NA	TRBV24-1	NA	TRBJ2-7	TGTGCCACCAGTGCCATGGGGGGGCGTGATAGCTCCTACGAGCAGTACTTC	CATSAMGGRDSSYEQYF
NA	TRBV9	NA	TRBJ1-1	TGTGCCAGCAGCGTAGTAGGGGAGAACACTGAAGCTTTCTTT	CASSVVGENTEAFF
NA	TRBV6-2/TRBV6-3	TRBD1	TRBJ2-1	TGTGCCAGCAGTTCCGGGGACAGGGGCCACAGCTCCTACAATGAGCAGTTCTTC	CASSSGDRGHSSYNEQFF
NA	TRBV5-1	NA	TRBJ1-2	TGCGCCAGCAGCGCAGGGGAAGGCTACACCTTC	CASSAGEGYTF
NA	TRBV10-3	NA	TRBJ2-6	TGTGCCATCAGTGAGTCGAACGCCGGGAGCTCTGGGGCCAACGTCCTGACTTTC	CAISESNAGSSGANVLTF